The clone carrying this T cell receptor (beta chain) appeared a few times. This specimen comes from a study of T-cell memory formation after mild COVID-19. Each CDR3 protein is one row after TCRdb ran MiXCR on the 5' RACE reads. The sample carries around 400,000 distinct CDR3 sequences, 20% to 25% recorded once. The V gene end was trimmed by 5 bases and the J gene end by 7 bases; junction bases not matched to a gene: 5. Germline CDR1 is SEHNR and CDR2 is FQNEAQ (reference sequence). The CDR3 runs 15 residues. The genes are TRBV7-9 and TRBJ2-1, with 13 bases identical to TRBD2. The sequencing input was PBMCs or a T cell subset sorted from them (not recorded which). This TCR came from an adult woman who had mild COVID-19 (a few samples of this study predate the infection). Cell type and time point are not known. The CDR3 loop is CASSRRTSGSNEQFF. The CDR3 DNA reads as TGTGCCAGCAGCCGGAGGACTAGCGGGAGTAATGAGCAGTTCTTC.